This T cell receptor beta chain originates from a study of T cell changes during pregnancy in multiple sclerosis. Clones were read by immunoSEQ multiplex PCR, and TCRdb kept only the in-frame ones, dropping some. The table shows about 52,000 clones, with approximately 92% occurring only once. The sequences come from CD4+ T cells from peripheral blood mononuclear cells, collected in the third trimester of pregnancy. This clonotype originated in a female donor with multiple sclerosis, enrolled in a pregnancy study.

CDR3 region: CASSPQGTYRNEQFF. As DNA, the CDR3 is TGTGCCAGCTCACCACAAGGGACTTATCGGAATGAGCAGTTCTTC. This chain connects TRBV18 to TRBJ2-1; weak D call: TRBD2 (6 bases). The CDR3 totals 15 residues. Per germline, CDR1 KGHSH and CDR2 LQKENI. V lost 1 base, J lost 7 bases, and 14 bases lay in between.